The 13 T cell receptor beta chains reported below all come from one sample, sequenced in a study of cytomegalovirus exposure and HLA in healthy donors. The PCR made use of 60 Vbeta and 13 Jbeta primers. Here immunoSEQ multiplex PCR was the method, and the copy in TCRdb shows in-frame clones only, minus some. This table holds fewer than 85,000 clones, about four fifths found once. Sequences were obtained from PBMCs. These receptor sequences come from a male donor in good health and CMV-seropositive.

The chain couples TRBV9 to TRBJ2-1, with D possibly matching TRBD1 (6 bases). CDR1 and CDR2 (germline): SGDLS, YYNGEE. The length of the CDR3 is 14 residues. V gave up 1 base and J gave up 4 bases, with 9 bases separating them. The CDR3 DNA follows: TGTGCCAGCAGCGTAACAGGGAGTTACAATGAGCAGTTCTTC. This codes for CASSVTGSYNEQFF.

The V gene is TRBV4-2, the J gene TRBJ2-5, with 10 bases fitting TRBD1. CDR1 LGHNA and CDR2 YNFKEQ come from the germline V gene. CDR3 length: 14 residues. Losses at the gene ends were 4 bases for V and 11 bases for J; bases not matched to a gene: 10. The CDR3 reads CASSPREQGQGQYF. The DNA for the CDR3 is TGTGCCAGCAGCCCGCGGGAACAGGGACAGGGGCAGTACTTC.

The chain has TRBV6-5 and TRBJ2-7, with TRBD1 matching 7 bases. V lost 6 bases, J lost 0 bases, and 5 bases stayed unmatched. The V gene's germline CDR1 is MNHEY and CDR2 SVGAGI. The CDR3 runs 14 residues. The CDR3 sequence: CASRGTVGSYEQYF. DNA for the CDR3: TGTGCCAGCAGGGGGACAGTCGGCTCCTACGAGCAGTACTTC.

The chain combines TRBV5-1 with TRBJ2-3, with D possibly TRBD2 on 5 matching bases. The germline gives CDR1 SGHRS, CDR2 YFSETQ. Trimming shortened V by 1 base and J by 0 bases, and 15 bases separated the two germline ends. This CDR3 contains 17 residues. The CDR3 nucleotides read TGCGCCAGCAGCTTGTCGGCGGCGGGTCTTAGCACAGATACGCAGTATTTT. Translation: CASSLSAAGLSTDTQYF.

In this sample, this clone turned up a few times. The chain joins TRBV2 to TRBJ1-2, with 7 bases identical to TRBD1. This CDR3 has 14 residues. The V segment lost 7 bases and the J segment 8 bases; nucleotides outside the gene matches: 13. Germline assignment: CDR1 SNHLY and CDR2 FYNNEI. The CDR3, as DNA: TGTGCCAGCACCGTGGACAGGCCCCGCAGGGGCTACACCTTC. Its protein is CASTVDRPRRGYTF.

The chain combines TRBV7-9 with TRBJ2-1, with D unresolved. Germline loops: CDR1 SEHNR, CDR2 FQNEAQ (reference sequence). This CDR3 region has 13 residues. V gave up 0 bases and J gave up 8 bases, with 8 bases separating them. The CDR3 coding sequence is TGTGCCAGCAGCTTAGCAGGAAGCGATGAGCAGTTCTTC. Translation gives CASSLAGSDEQFF.

This clone occurred once. This chain joins TRBV19 and TRBJ1-4; TRBD1 is a possible D gene (6 bases). Looked up from germline, CDR1 is LNHDA and CDR2 is SQIVND (reference sequence). The CDR3 sequence is 14 residues long. Trimming removed 10 bases from V and 4 bases from J, with 16 bases in between. CDR3 region: CATASPGHNEKLFF. The CDR3 DNA is TGTGCCACCGCAAGTCCGGGACATAATGAAAAACTGTTTTTT.

The chain has TRBV9 and TRBJ2-1; 8 bases map to TRBD2. This CDR3 is 16 amino acids long. Germline loops: CDR1 SGDLS, CDR2 YYNGEE. Trimming removed 3 bases from V and 4 bases from J; junction bases left unmatched: 9. CDR3 amino acids: CASSDSTSELYNEQFF. In DNA form, the CDR3 reads TGTGCCAGCAGCGATTCGACTAGCGAGCTTTACAATGAGCAGTTCTTC.

This clone was detected only a few times. This chain links TRBV5-1 with TRBJ2-1; D might be TRBD2 (5 bases). The V end was cut by 0 bases, the J end by 3 bases, with 7 bases between. Germline-derived CDR1 and CDR2 are SGHRS and YFSETQ. The CDR3 is 14 residues long. CDR3 bases: TGCGCCAGCAGCTTGGGAGGAGGCTACAATGAGCAGTTCTTC. This gives the protein CASSLGGGYNEQFF.

The chain joins TRBV6-1 to TRBJ2-7, with D perhaps matching TRBD2 (5 bases). This CDR3 has 14 residues. Germline CDR1 MNHNS, CDR2 SASEGT. V lost 3 bases and J 1 base, leaving 10 bases between the germline ends. CDR3 in DNA: TGTGCCAGCAGTGATCTCGGGGAATCCTACGAGCAGTACTTC. It translates to CASSDLGESYEQYF.

The V and J genes are TRBV4-1 and TRBJ2-4; D possibly corresponds to TRBD2 (6 bases). Trimming stripped 1 base from V and 3 bases from J, with 13 bases between. This CDR3 contains 16 residues. Germline CDR1 MGHRA, CDR2 YSYEKL. The CDR3 region has the DNA TGCGCCAGCAGCCAAGTTGGGGGAGGTGGCAAAAACATTCAGTACTTC. Translation gives CASSQVGGGGKNIQYF.

The rearrangement joins TRBV2 to TRBJ2-3; 7 nucleotides match TRBD2. CDR1 and CDR2 from the germline V gene are SNHLY and FYNNEI. Trimming took 5 bases from V and 0 from J; bases not matched to a gene: 5. CDR3 size: 15 residues. The CDR3 here is CASSWEGHSTDTQYF. The CDR3 region has the DNA TGTGCCAGCAGTTGGGAGGGCCATAGCACAGATACGCAGTATTTT.

The rearrangement uses TRBV30 and TRBJ2-7; 8 bases line up with TRBD1. Per the germline V gene, CDR1 is GTSNPN and CDR2 is SVGIG (reference sequence). CDR3 length: 16 amino acids. Trimming cost V 1 base and J 0 bases; bases outside gene matches: 8. This CDR3 reads CAWSGDRYDLSYEQYF. The CDR3 coding sequence is TGTGCCTGGAGTGGGGACAGGTACGACCTCTCCTACGAGCAGTACTTC.